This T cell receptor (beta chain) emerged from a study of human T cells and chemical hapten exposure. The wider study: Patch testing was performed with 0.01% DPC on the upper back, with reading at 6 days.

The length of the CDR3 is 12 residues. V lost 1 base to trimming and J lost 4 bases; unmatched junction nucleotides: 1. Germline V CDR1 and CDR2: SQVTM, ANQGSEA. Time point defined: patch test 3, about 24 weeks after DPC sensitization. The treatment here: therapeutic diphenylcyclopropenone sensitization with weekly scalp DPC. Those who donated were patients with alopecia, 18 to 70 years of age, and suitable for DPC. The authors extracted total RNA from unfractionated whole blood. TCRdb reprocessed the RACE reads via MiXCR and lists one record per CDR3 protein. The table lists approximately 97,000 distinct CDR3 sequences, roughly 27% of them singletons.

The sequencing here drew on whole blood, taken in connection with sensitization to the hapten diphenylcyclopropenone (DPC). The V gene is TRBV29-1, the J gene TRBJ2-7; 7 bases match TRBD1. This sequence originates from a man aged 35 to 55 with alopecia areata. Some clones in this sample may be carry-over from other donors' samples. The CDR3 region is CSVEVRGYEQYF. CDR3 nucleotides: TGCAGCGTTGAAGTCAGGGGGTACGAGCAGTACTTC.